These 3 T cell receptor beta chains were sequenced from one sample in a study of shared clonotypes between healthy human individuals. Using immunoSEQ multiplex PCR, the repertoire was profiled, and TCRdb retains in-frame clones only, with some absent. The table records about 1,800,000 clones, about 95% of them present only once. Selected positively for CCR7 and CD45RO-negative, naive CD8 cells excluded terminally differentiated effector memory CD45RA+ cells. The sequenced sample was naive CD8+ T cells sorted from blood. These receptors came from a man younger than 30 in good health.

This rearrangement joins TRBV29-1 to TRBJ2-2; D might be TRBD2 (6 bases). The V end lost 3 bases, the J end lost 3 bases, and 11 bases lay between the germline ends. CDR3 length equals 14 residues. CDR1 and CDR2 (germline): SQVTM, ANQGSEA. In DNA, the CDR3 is TGCAGCGTTGAGCCGGGGGAGGACACCGGGGAGCTGTTTTTT. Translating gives CSVEPGEDTGELFF.

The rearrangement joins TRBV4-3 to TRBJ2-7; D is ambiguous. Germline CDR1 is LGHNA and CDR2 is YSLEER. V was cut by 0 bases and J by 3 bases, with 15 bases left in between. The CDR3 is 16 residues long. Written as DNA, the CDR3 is TGCGCCAGCAGCCAAGATCTAGAACTCGCAGTCTACGAGCAGTACTTC. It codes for CASSQDLELAVYEQYF.

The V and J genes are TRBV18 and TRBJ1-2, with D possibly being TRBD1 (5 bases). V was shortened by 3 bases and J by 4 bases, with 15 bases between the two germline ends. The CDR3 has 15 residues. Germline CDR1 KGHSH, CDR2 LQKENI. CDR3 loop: CASSPVGGLTYGYTF. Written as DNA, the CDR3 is TGTGCCAGCTCACCGGTTGGGGGTCTGACCTATGGCTACACCTTC.